A selection of T cell receptor beta chains follows, all from one sample in a study of T cells in Graves' hyperthyroidism and ophthalmopathy. MiXCR, run by TCRdb on the multiplex PCR reads, gives a single entry per CDR3 protein. Of 450,000 to 550,000 distinct CDR3 sequences listed, approximately 25% were seen once; the top ten hold roughly 12%. The sample comprised blood. The receptors shown here come from a woman aged 25-40 years with Graves' ophthalmopathy. CDR3s include the opening cysteine and the closing phenylalanine or tryptophan. Each record gives: CDR3 protein, J gene, clone size, V gene. The size of a clone is reported for some rows only, either as once, few or many, or as a class for expanded clones.

CDR3 protein: CASSQTGGFYGYTF
J gene: TRBJ1-2
clone size: many
V gene: TRBV6-5

CDR3 protein: CASSLETLNGYTF
J gene: TRBJ1-2
clone size: .
V gene: TRBV5-1

CDR3 protein: CASKDEGANTGELFF
J gene: TRBJ2-2
clone size: many
V gene: TRBV19

CDR3 protein: CASSRGQENQPQHF
J gene: TRBJ1-5
clone size: few
V gene: TRBV19

CDR3 protein: CSARDLDRGVAGELFF
J gene: TRBJ2-2
clone size: many
V gene: TRBV20-1

CDR3 protein: CASSLEGRIRYTF
J gene: TRBJ1-2
clone size: few
V gene: TRBV6-2/TRBV6-3

CDR3 protein: CASSVTRTIQETQYF
J gene: TRBJ2-5
clone size: .
V gene: TRBV7-2

CDR3 protein: CASSDAGTGGYGYTF
J gene: TRBJ1-2
clone size: many
V gene: TRBV25-1

CDR3 protein: CASSSITQETQYF
J gene: TRBJ2-5
clone size: many
V gene: TRBV7-6

CDR3 protein: CASTGGGYTGELCF
J gene: TRBJ2-2
clone size: .
V gene: TRBV12-3/TRBV12-4

CDR3 protein: CASSPTTRLAGGFYEQYF
J gene: TRBJ2-7
clone size: few
V gene: TRBV11-1

CDR3 protein: CASSLTGDRNSGNTIYF
J gene: TRBJ1-3
clone size: many
V gene: TRBV11-2

CDR3 protein: CASSYSSVLAGEQYF
J gene: TRBJ2-7
clone size: .
V gene: TRBV6-5

CDR3 protein: CASIQGRNTGELFF
J gene: TRBJ2-2
clone size: many
V gene: TRBV6-1

CDR3 protein: CASSLIYGGETQYF
J gene: TRBJ2-5
clone size: many
V gene: TRBV7-2

CDR3 protein: CSARGDRAGQPQHF
J gene: TRBJ1-5
clone size: many
V gene: TRBV20-1

CDR3 protein: CASSLRAGQMDGYTF
J gene: TRBJ1-2
clone size: many
V gene: TRBV28

CDR3 protein: CASRAGGPGETQYF
J gene: TRBJ2-5
clone size: many
V gene: TRBV7-2

CDR3 protein: CASSQNPGLANVDPSTDTQYF
J gene: TRBJ2-3
clone size: few
V gene: TRBV4-1

CDR3 protein: CASSLHSNTGELFF
J gene: TRBJ2-2
clone size: .
V gene: TRBV7-9

CDR3 protein: CASSLSQGSEAFF
J gene: TRBJ1-1
clone size: many
V gene: TRBV5-1

CDR3 protein: CASRHRGYYEQYF
J gene: TRBJ2-7
clone size: .
V gene: TRBV28

CDR3 protein: CASSPDRGDRGGYTF
J gene: TRBJ1-2
clone size: many
V gene: TRBV2

CDR3 protein: CASSQGYSIQPQHF
J gene: TRBJ1-5
clone size: .
V gene: TRBV6-2/TRBV6-3

CDR3 protein: CASSLAEGSHEQYF
J gene: TRBJ2-7
clone size: few
V gene: TRBV11-1

CDR3 protein: CASGPGLSYEQYF
J gene: TRBJ2-7
clone size: .
V gene: TRBV6-1

CDR3 protein: CASSLDRSVSKQFF
J gene: TRBJ2-1
clone size: few
V gene: TRBV11-3

CDR3 protein: CASSPEEGEAFF
J gene: TRBJ1-1
clone size: many
V gene: TRBV5-1

CDR3 protein: CASSSARDGINQPQHF
J gene: TRBJ1-5
clone size: many
V gene: TRBV6-2/TRBV6-3

CDR3 protein: CATSDTAGTQYF
J gene: TRBJ2-5
clone size: many
V gene: TRBV24-1

CDR3 protein: CSARSGTGDAGELFF
J gene: TRBJ2-2
clone size: many
V gene: TRBV20-1

CDR3 protein: CSVEEQGRDTGELFF
J gene: TRBJ2-2
clone size: many
V gene: TRBV29-1

CDR3 protein: CASSRGGGTQHF
J gene: TRBJ1-5
clone size: .
V gene: TRBV3-1

CDR3 protein: CSARARDMVFPLHF
J gene: TRBJ1-6
clone size: .
V gene: TRBV20-1

CDR3 protein: CASSPGQMNTGELFF
J gene: TRBJ2-2
clone size: few
V gene: TRBV12-3/TRBV12-4

CDR3 protein: CASSESGQEGLQETQYF
J gene: TRBJ2-5
clone size: many
V gene: TRBV2

CDR3 protein: CASSQVGHNYGYTF
J gene: TRBJ1-2
clone size: few
V gene: TRBV4-3

CDR3 protein: CASSFSASGKTQYF
J gene: TRBJ2-5
clone size: many
V gene: TRBV12-3/TRBV12-4

CDR3 protein: CASRKDRAVNTGELFF
J gene: TRBJ2-2
clone size: .
V gene: TRBV19

CDR3 protein: CGGSDGDYGYTF
J gene: TRBJ1-2
clone size: many
V gene: TRBV29-1

CDR3 protein: CASSRGQGEDKYF
J gene: TRBJ2-7
clone size: .
V gene: TRBV5-1

CDR3 protein: CSVYTTYSYEQYF
J gene: TRBJ2-7
clone size: many
V gene: TRBV29-1

CDR3 protein: CASSPLQGQETQYF
J gene: TRBJ2-5
clone size: .
V gene: TRBV18

CDR3 protein: CAWSPGDLPGETQYF
J gene: TRBJ2-5
clone size: .
V gene: TRBV30

CDR3 protein: CASSSRDPWQETQYF
J gene: TRBJ2-5
clone size: many
V gene: TRBV7-8

CDR3 protein: CASQRGLADFTYEQYF
J gene: TRBJ2-7
clone size: many
V gene: TRBV2

CDR3 protein: CSVDGTENTEAFF
J gene: TRBJ1-1
clone size: many
V gene: TRBV29-1

CDR3 protein: CASSQVAVGEQYF
J gene: TRBJ2-7
clone size: few
V gene: TRBV14

CDR3 protein: CASSVRDRFMSQPQHF
J gene: TRBJ1-5
clone size: few
V gene: TRBV6-1

CDR3 protein: CATSSLRGETQYF
J gene: TRBJ2-5
clone size: few
V gene: TRBV15

CDR3 protein: CAISFTGEGYTF
J gene: TRBJ1-2
clone size: many
V gene: TRBV10-3

CDR3 protein: CASSEWGLAVEQYF
J gene: TRBJ2-7
clone size: .
V gene: TRBV25-1

CDR3 protein: CASSQDKGIYQPQHF
J gene: TRBJ1-5
clone size: many
V gene: TRBV4-3

CDR3 protein: CSARRGPGGETQYF
J gene: TRBJ2-5
clone size: .
V gene: TRBV29-1